This entry is about one TCR beta chain. What it binds is not known. Sequencing used immunoSEQ multiplex PCR; TCRdb keeps in-frame clones, though not all of them. Altogether about 190,000 clones are present, 75% to 90% being singletons, with the ten largest covering roughly 7.5%. This specimen comes from a study of cytomegalovirus exposure and HLA in healthy donors. The study, taken as a whole, reports: Researchers counted around 180 TCR beta chains as cytomegalovirus-associated.

Germline CDR1 and CDR2: MNHEY and SVGAGI. The length of the CDR3 is 13 residues. The V and J ends lost 7 bases and 7 bases respectively, with 14 bases between them. Sequenced input: PBMCs. The TCR originated in a man between 18 and 35 years old in good health and CMV-seropositive. The rearrangement joins TRBV6-5 to TRBJ1-5; D call uncertain. The DNA of the CDR3 is TGTGCCAGCACTGCCTTCCGGGGACAGCCCCAGCATTTT. This translates into CASTAFRGQPQHF.